This TCR beta chain was retrieved from a study of blood T cells in healthy people across ages. Using a J-beta primer mix together with a sample-barcoded 5' primer, a second PCR was run for roughly 7 to 11 cycles. TCRdb re-derived calls from the 5' RACE reads in MiXCR, one entry per CDR3 protein. The table records around 800,000 distinct CDR3 sequences, more than 25% of them present only once. The CDR3 is 11 amino acids. The V and J ends lost 4 bases and 15 bases respectively, with 13 bases between them. This clonotype was seen more than once but under ten times. Its specificity is not known. The study, taken as a whole, reports: A strong correlation was seen between TCR beta diversity and naive T cell percentage. Long-lived donors carried more naive CD4+ cells and greater diversity than aged donors.

These same records also appear under a second study, on T cells of mothers and their children. That report adds: Related and unrelated pairs show TCR recombination output that thymic selection shapes similarly.

J is TRBJ2-1 and V is TRBV12-3 or TRBV12-4, with a possible D match to TRBD2 (5 bases). The receptor was isolated from a boy aged 10-17 years in good health. Sequencing was performed on blood. CDR3 coding DNA: TGTGCCAGCAGTTCCCCACCGACTATGTTCTTC. It encodes CASSSPPTMFF.